The 4 T cell receptor beta chains below all came from one sample that was sequenced in a study of CXCR3-negative and CXCR3-positive naive CD8 T cells (dated by TCRdb to between 2019 and 2020). The instrument given in TCRdb is NextSeq 550. The Human TCR Profiling Kit (MiLaboratory) was used to make UMI-labeled 5' RACE TRB cDNA libraries. TCRdb reprocessed the public reads and reports one entry per CDR3 protein sequence, without DNA. The table for this sample records 20,000 to 30,000 distinct CDR3 sequences. The ten biggest clones cover roughly 4% of the sample. The sequenced material came from naive CXCR3- CD8+ T cells from blood. The sample's cell subset or site label is to be understood as: CD45RO-CCR7+CD27+CD95- naive CD8+ T cells lacking CXCR3 (TNR3-). These receptors were taken from a human donor in good health. Some clones in this sample may be carry-over from other donors' samples.

The rearrangement joins TRBV7-6 to TRBJ2-1. The CDR3 length is 14 residues. The V gene's germline CDR1 is SGHVS and CDR2 FNYEAQ. The CDR3 protein is CASSFETSYNEQFF.

The chain has TRBV29-1 and TRBJ1-1. This CDR3 contains 11 residues. Germline V gene sequence: CDR1 SQVTM, CDR2 ANQGSEA. The CDR3 is CSVASYTEAFF. Together with reference TRBV29-1 and TRBJ1-1, the CDR3 gives the full variable domain: SAVISQKPSRDICQRGTSLTIQCQVDSQVTMMFWYRQQPGQSLTLIATANQGSEATYESGFVIDKFPISRPNLTFSTLTVSNMSPEDSSIYLCSVASYTEAFFGQGTRLTVV.

The rearrangement uses TRBV19 and TRBJ2-3; TCRdb indicates TRBD1, and absent DNA this call remains unverified. CDR3 length: 15 residues. Looked up from germline, CDR1 is LNHDA and CDR2 is SQIVND (reference sequence). This CDR3 is CASSMWTGNTDTQYF.

This sequence joins TRBV28 and TRBJ2-7; the TCRdb D gene call, TRBD2, has no DNA to confirm it. This CDR3 is built from 15 residues. CDR1 is MDHEN and CDR2 is SYDVKM in the germline V gene. The CDR3 loop reads CASSLPSMVGDEQYF.